Here is one T cell receptor beta chain with its context. The ends were cut back, 0 bases at V and 3 bases at J, with 16 bases in the middle. CDR1 is LGHNA, CDR2 YSLEER, per germline. This CDR3 contains 17 residues. This specimen comes from a study of blood T cell repertoires in COVID-19. Study context: Acute and convalescent COVID-19 samples came from the United States, Italy and Spain. PBMCs, B-cell-depleted T cells, or T cells were the source of the cDNA or gDNA that made up the material.

As handled by the study authors: Amplifying reference gene primers gave estimates of nucleated cell counts. This table comes from immunoSEQ multiplex PCR, and its TCRdb copy is limited to in-frame clones, with some not included. V and J calls and clone size are as listed in that table; D and trimming were resolved from the DNA. The sample comprises 200,000 to 250,000 clones, 65% to 90% of which are singletons, and over 2% rests with the top ten. The Seattle patients, enrolled during active infection, were followed longitudinally. The gene calls are TRBV4-3 and TRBJ2-3, with TRBD2 as a possible D gene (5 bases). The sequence was obtained from a woman in her sixties or seventies with COVID-19, enrolled during active disease. Sequenced material: peripheral blood. The CDR3 bases are TGCGCCAGCAGCCAAGAACTGATCACGAGGAGGACAGATACGCAGTATTTT. Protein sequence: CASSQELITRRTDTQYF.